These 25 T cell receptor beta chains share one sample of origin, sequenced in a study of CD8 T cells in ankylosing spondylitis. Study-level points and caveats: A TCR beta motif made of under 10 highly homologous variants seemed typical of ankylosing spondylitis blood.

Their antigens are not known. TCRdb re-analysed the 5' RACE reads in MiXCR, keeping a single row per CDR3 protein. Among around 890,000 distinct CDR3 sequences, 10% to 15% were seen once, and the ten largest hold roughly 0.51%. The source material was blood, either unsorted or a sorted T cell fraction (not recorded which). Source of these receptors: a male donor with ankylosing spondylitis.

This clonotype appeared a few times. This chain joins TRBV7-8 and TRBJ1-4, with D unclear. The germline V and J ends were trimmed by 4 bases and 3 bases, with 18 bases remaining between them. The germline V gene encodes CDR1 SGHVS and CDR2 FQNEAQ. This CDR3 contains 17 residues. The CDR3 reads CASSSRPPGLANEKLFF. In DNA form, the CDR3 reads TGTGCCAGCAGCTCCCGACCGCCCGGGTTAGCTAATGAAAAACTGTTTTTT.

J is TRBJ2-7 and V is TRBV5-1; 7 bases are shared with TRBD2. V lost 0 bases, J lost 0 bases, and 6 bases stayed unmatched. The CDR3 is 16 residues long. CDR1 and CDR2 (germline): SGHRS, YFSETQ. CDR3 coding DNA: TGCGCCAGCAGCTTGGCCCGGAGCGGGGCCTCCTACGAGCAGTACTTC. This sequence encodes CASSLARSGASYEQYF. Full variable domain (outside the CDR3, taken from reference TRBV5-1 and TRBJ2-7): KAGVTQTPRYLIKTRGQQVTLSCSPISGHRSVSWYQQTPGQGLQFLFEYFSETQRNKGNFPGRFSGRQFSNSRSEMNVSTLELGDSALYLCASSLARSGASYEQYFGPGTRLTVT.

This clonotype has a handful of counts. The chain couples TRBV7-2 to TRBJ2-7, with D perhaps TRBD2 (6 bases). Germline lookup yields CDR1 SGHTA and CDR2 FQGNSA. V lost 6 bases and J lost 1, with 16 bases in between. The CDR3 covers 15 residues. As DNA, the CDR3 is TGTGCCAGCAGAAAAACTGGGGGGATTTCCTACGAGCAGTACTTC. Amino acid sequence: CASRKTGGISYEQYF.

The sample holds a few counts of this clonotype. V gene TRBV5-1 combines with J gene TRBJ2-7; 9 bases are a match to TRBD1. The germline CDR1 and CDR2 sequences are SGHRS and YFSETQ. V trimming: 4 bases; J trimming: 3 bases; junction bases outside the gene matches: 5. The CDR3 runs to 14 residues. This CDR3 is CASSIQGASYEQYF. The CDR3, as DNA: TGCGCCAGCAGCATACAGGGGGCTAGCTACGAGCAGTACTTC.

Comments on this clonotype: Sequence at one end of the junction differs from germline and may be a read error. The CDR3 DNA reads TGCGCCAGCAGCCAAACCCCAGAGAACATTGAAGCTTTCTTT. This translates into CASSQTPENIEAFF. The gene calls are TRBV5-1 and TRBJ1-1; no firm D call. This CDR3 comprises 14 residues. CDR1 is SGHRS and CDR2 is YFSETQ in the germline V gene. The variable domain in full, with the rest retrieved from reference TRBV5-1 and TRBJ1-1, is KAGVTQTPRYLIKTRGQQVTLSCSPISGHRSVSWYQQTPGQGLQFLFEYFSETQRNKGNFPGRFSGRQFSNSRSEMNVSTLELGDSALYLCASSQTPENIEAFFGQGTRLTVV.

The chain combines TRBV6-1 with TRBJ2-2; 7 bases line up with TRBD1. This CDR3 is built from 14 residues. V shed 6 bases, J shed 7 bases, and the junction held 8 bases outside the gene matches. Germline lookup yields CDR1 MNHNS and CDR2 SASEGT. This CDR3 reads CASRRQGWDGELFF. Written as DNA, the CDR3 is TGTGCCAGCAGACGACAGGGATGGGACGGGGAGCTGTTTTTT.

The J gene is TRBJ1-1, the V gene TRBV2; no reliable D call. Trimming pared 3 bases from V and 5 bases from J, leaving 10 bases between. Germline V CDR1 and CDR2: SNHLY, FYNNEI. The CDR3 runs 13 residues. The CDR3 region is CASSDGVGTEAFF. Here the CDR3 DNA reads TGTGCCAGCAGTGATGGGGTCGGTACTGAAGCTTTCTTT.

This clonotype was seen more than once but under ten times. The rearrangement links TRBV12-3 or TRBV12-4 to TRBJ2-3; D gene ambiguous. This CDR3 comprises 13 residues. V was trimmed by 2 bases and J by 8 bases, leaving 11 bases between them. DNA for the CDR3: TGTGCCAGCAGTTTACCCCAACTTGCTACGCAGTATTTT. Translation gives CASSLPQLATQYF.

The CDR3 region is CSARRPGSNTGELFF. CDR3 nucleotides: TGCAGTGCTAGGAGGCCAGGGTCGAACACCGGGGAGCTGTTTTTT. The chain has TRBV20-1 and TRBJ2-2; the D gene is possibly TRBD1 (5 bases). Trimming stripped 3 bases from V and 0 bases from J, with 11 bases between. The germline gives CDR1 DFQATT, CDR2 SNEGSKA (reference sequence). CDR3 size: 15 residues.

This clonotype was picked up a small number of times. The chain uses TRBV10-3 and TRBJ2-1; 8 bases are shared with TRBD2. The CDR3 extends over 17 amino acids. Losses at the gene ends were 0 bases for V and 12 bases for J; bases not matched to a gene: 16. The germline V gene has CDR1 ENHRY and CDR2 SYGVKD. CDR3 bases: TGTGCCATCAGTGAGTCTGCCGGGAGGGCACTTTCTGGAGGGCAGTTCTTC. Protein sequence: CAISESAGRALSGGQFF.

J is TRBJ2-7 and V is TRBV7-2, with D perhaps given as TRBD1 or TRBD2 (6 bases each). The CDR3 extends over 13 amino acids. The V gene's germline CDR1 is SGHTA and CDR2 FQGNSA. The V end was cut by 6 bases, the J end by 1 base, with 10 bases between. CDR3 region: CASRGGGSYEQYF. CDR3 DNA: TGTGCCAGCAGAGGGGGAGGTTCCTACGAGCAGTACTTC.

In its sample, this clonotype was seen many times. The chain combines TRBV20-1 with TRBJ1-1, with 8 bases lining up with TRBD1. There are 14 residues in the CDR3. Germline V lookup: CDR1 DFQATT, CDR2 SNEGSKA (reference sequence). The ends lost 8 bases at V and 0 bases at J; junction bases unmatched: 8. The CDR3 protein is CSHRRQGMNTEAFF. In DNA, the CDR3 is TGCAGTCACAGGAGACAGGGGATGAACACTGAAGCTTTCTTT.

This clonotype has ten or more counts. The J gene is TRBJ1-2, the V gene TRBV7-2; 7 nucleotides align to TRBD1. The length of the CDR3 is 14 residues. The V segment lost 7 bases and the J segment 2 bases; nucleotides outside the gene matches: 7. In germline, CDR1 is SGHTA, CDR2 FQGNSA. The CDR3 spells CASNSQTGNYGYTF. In DNA form, the CDR3 reads TGTGCCAGCAACTCCCAGACAGGGAACTATGGCTACACCTTC.

This clonotype was seen a handful of times. The chain has TRBV7-2 and TRBJ1-2; D gene unclear. The germline V gene has CDR1 SGHTA and CDR2 FQGNSA. The CDR3 runs 14 residues. V was shortened by 3 bases and J by 6 bases, with 14 bases between the two germline ends. Here the CDR3 DNA reads TGTGCCAGCAGCTTCGCCCTGGGAGGCAATGGCTACACCTTC. Encoded protein: CASSFALGGNGYTF.

This clonotype was counted only a few times. The CDR3 DNA is TGCAGTGCCAAGACCCCTAACTATGGCTACACCTTC. Residues: CSAKTPNYGYTF. V gene TRBV20-1 combines with J gene TRBJ1-2; D ambiguous. The CDR3 has 12 residues. Germline V lookup: CDR1 DFQATT, CDR2 SNEGSKA (reference sequence). With 6 bases removed from V and 0 bases from J, the gap between germline ends came to 8 bases.

This clonotype has a count of ten or more. This chain joins TRBV5-1 and TRBJ1-1, with D perhaps TRBD1 (5 bases). Trimming removed 0 bases from V and 4 bases from J, with 10 bases in between. The CDR3 length is 14 residues. The germline V gene has CDR1 SGHRS and CDR2 YFSETQ. The CDR3 reads CASSLDRSGTEAFF. The CDR3 nucleotides read TGCGCCAGCAGCTTGGACAGGTCGGGCACTGAAGCTTTCTTT. Using reference TRBV5-1 and TRBJ1-1 for the parts outside the CDR3, the full variable domain is KAGVTQTPRYLIKTRGQQVTLSCSPISGHRSVSWYQQTPGQGLQFLFEYFSETQRNKGNFPGRFSGRQFSNSRSEMNVSTLELGDSALYLCASSLDRSGTEAFFGQGTRLTVV.

This clonotype showed up many times. The CDR3 region has the DNA TGTGCCAGCAGTGCCCCCGGGTCAGATACGCAGTATTTT. This translates into CASSAPGSDTQYF. V usage is TRBV6-6 and J usage is TRBJ2-3, with unresolved D. The CDR3 spans 13 residues. Germline V gene lookup returns CDR1 MNHNY and CDR2 SVGAGI (reference sequence). The V and J ends lost 5 bases and 4 bases respectively, with 10 bases between them.

The chain uses TRBV28 and TRBJ2-3; D is possibly TRBD1 (6 bases). The germline V gene has CDR1 MDHEN and CDR2 SYDVKM. V was trimmed by 4 bases and J by 2 bases, leaving 10 bases between them. The length of the CDR3 is 14 residues. In DNA, the CDR3 is TGTGCCAGCAGTTCCAAGGGGGACACAGATACGCAGTATTTT. Residues: CASSSKGDTDTQYF.

This clonotype was seen repeatedly, ten times or more. This chain uses TRBV18 with TRBJ2-1, with a weak D call TRBD2 (5 bases). The CDR3 covers 15 residues. The germline V gene encodes CDR1 KGHSH and CDR2 LQKENI. V lost 2 bases and J 2 bases, leaving 10 bases between the germline ends. The CDR3 DNA follows: TGTGCCAGCTCACCAAGCGGAACAACCTACAATGAGCAGTTCTTC. Translation gives CASSPSGTTYNEQFF.

This clonotype was counted many times. The chain has TRBV7-9 and TRBJ2-7; a weak D match, TRBD1 (5 bases). Germline CDR1 and CDR2: SEHNR and FQNEAQ (reference sequence). CDR3 length: 15 amino acids. With 4 bases removed from V and 2 bases from J, the gap between germline ends came to 15 bases. CDR3 residues: CASSSQAGPTYEQYF. The CDR3 DNA is TGTGCCAGCAGCTCCCAGGCAGGGCCCACCTACGAGCAGTACTTC.

The CDR3 reads CASSQEVWGGRPGDTQYF. The CDR3 bases are TGCGCCAGCAGCCAAGAGGTCTGGGGGGGGCGCCCCGGAGATACGCAGTATTTT. The chain uses TRBV4-3 and TRBJ2-3; tentatively, D is TRBD2 (7 bases). Germline V gene lookup returns CDR1 LGHNA and CDR2 YSLEER. The V end was cut by 0 bases, the J end by 5 bases, with 21 bases between. This CDR3 spans 18 amino acids.

Concerning this clonotype: A clone one base away is much larger, so this may be a read error. This rearrangement joins TRBV20-1 to TRBJ1-1, with D uncertain. The CDR3 contains 8 residues. CDR1 and CDR2 from the germline V gene are DFQATT and SNEGSKA (reference sequence). CDR3 nucleotide sequence: TGCACACGTACTGAAGCTCTCTTT. It translates to CTRTEALF.

This CDR3 reads CASSVGDTSYNEQFF. The DNA of the CDR3 is TGTGCCAGCAGCGTGGGGGACACCTCCTACAATGAGCAGTTCTTC. The chain recombines TRBV9 with TRBJ2-1, with D possibly being TRBD1 (6 bases). This CDR3 has 15 residues. The germline gives CDR1 SGDLS, CDR2 YYNGEE. V was clipped by 2 bases and J by 0 bases, with 9 bases between them.

This clonotype was observed many times. CDR3 sequence (DNA): TGTGCCAGCAGTACCCCGGACACCCAGCAGTACTTC. The encoded protein is CASSTPDTQQYF. This chain connects TRBV6-6 to TRBJ2-7, with TRBD1 as a possible D gene (5 bases). This CDR3 spans 12 amino acids. Per germline, CDR1 MNHNY and CDR2 SVGAGI (reference sequence). Trimming left V 5 bases short and J 8 bases short, with 13 bases between.

In this sample, this clonotype turned up a few times. This chain links TRBV20-1 with TRBJ2-3; D gene uncertain. The CDR3 has 11 amino acids. Germline V CDR1 and CDR2: DFQATT, SNEGSKA (reference sequence). V lost 8 bases to trimming and J lost 0 bases, with 6 bases between them. In DNA, the CDR3 is TGCAGTCTTTTTAGCACAGATACGCAGTATTTT. This codes for CSLFSTDTQYF.